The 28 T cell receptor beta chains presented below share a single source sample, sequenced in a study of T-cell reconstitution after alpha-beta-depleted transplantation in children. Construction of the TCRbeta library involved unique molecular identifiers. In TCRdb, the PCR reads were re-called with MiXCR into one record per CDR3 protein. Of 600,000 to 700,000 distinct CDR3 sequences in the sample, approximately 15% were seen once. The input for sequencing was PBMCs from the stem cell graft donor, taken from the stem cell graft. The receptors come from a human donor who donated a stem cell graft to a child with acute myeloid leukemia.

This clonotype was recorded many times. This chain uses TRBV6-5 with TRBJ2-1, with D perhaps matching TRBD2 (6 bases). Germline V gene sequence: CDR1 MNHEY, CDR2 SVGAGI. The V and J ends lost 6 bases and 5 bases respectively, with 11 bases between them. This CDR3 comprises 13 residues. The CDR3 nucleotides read TGTGCCAGCAGGGGAGGAGGACACAATGAGCAGTTCTTC. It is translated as CASRGGGHNEQFF.

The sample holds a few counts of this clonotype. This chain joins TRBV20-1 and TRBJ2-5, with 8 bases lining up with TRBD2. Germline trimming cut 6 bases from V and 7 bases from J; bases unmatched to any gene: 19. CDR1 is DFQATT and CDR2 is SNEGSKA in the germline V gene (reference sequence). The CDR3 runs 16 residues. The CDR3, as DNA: TGCAGTGCCCCACGGCCGGGTAGCGGGGTCATGGGGACCCAGTACTTC. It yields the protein CSAPRPGSGVMGTQYF.

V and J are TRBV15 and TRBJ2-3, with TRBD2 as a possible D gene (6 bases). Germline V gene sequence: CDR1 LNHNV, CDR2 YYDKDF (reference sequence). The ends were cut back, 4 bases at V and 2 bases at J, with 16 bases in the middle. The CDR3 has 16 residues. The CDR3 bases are TGTGCCACCAGCACCCGACTAGTCGCCCACACAGATACGCAGTATTTT. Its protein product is CATSTRLVAHTDTQYF.

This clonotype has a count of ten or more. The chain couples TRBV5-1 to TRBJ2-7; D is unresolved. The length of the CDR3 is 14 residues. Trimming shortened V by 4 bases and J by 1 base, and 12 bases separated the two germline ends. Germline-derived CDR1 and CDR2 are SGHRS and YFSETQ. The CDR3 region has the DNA TGCGCCAGCAGCCACCAGAGAGATTCCTACGAGCAGTACTTC. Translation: CASSHQRDSYEQYF.

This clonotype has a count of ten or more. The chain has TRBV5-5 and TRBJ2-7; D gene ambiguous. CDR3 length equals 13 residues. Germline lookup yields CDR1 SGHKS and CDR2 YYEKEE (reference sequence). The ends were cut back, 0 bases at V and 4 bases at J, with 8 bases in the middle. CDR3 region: CASSLVEYYEQYF. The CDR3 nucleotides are TGTGCCAGCAGCTTGGTAGAATATTACGAGCAGTACTTC.

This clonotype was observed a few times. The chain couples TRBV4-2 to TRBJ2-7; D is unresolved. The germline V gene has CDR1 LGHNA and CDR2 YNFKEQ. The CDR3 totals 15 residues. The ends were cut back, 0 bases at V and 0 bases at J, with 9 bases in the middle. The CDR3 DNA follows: TGTGCCAGCAGCCAAGAATCCGACAACTCCTACGAGCAGTACGTC. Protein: CASSQESDNSYEQYV.

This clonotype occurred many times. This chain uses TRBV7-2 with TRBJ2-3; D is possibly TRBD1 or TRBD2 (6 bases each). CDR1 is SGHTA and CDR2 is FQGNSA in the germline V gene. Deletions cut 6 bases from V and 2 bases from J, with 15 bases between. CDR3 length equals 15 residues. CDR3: CASRIRGRYTDTQYF. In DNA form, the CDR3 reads TGTGCCAGCAGAATACGGGGGCGCTACACAGATACGCAGTATTTT.

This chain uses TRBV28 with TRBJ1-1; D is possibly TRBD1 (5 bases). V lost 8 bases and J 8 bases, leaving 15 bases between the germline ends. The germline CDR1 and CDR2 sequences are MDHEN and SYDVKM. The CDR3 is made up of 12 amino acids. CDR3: CASRLGVFEAFF. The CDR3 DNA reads TGTGCCAGCCGCCTAGGGGTCTTCGAAGCTTTCTTT. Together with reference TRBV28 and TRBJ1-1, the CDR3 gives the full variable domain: DVKVTQSSRYLVKRTGEKVFLECVQDMDHENMFWYRQDPGLGLRLIYFSYDVKMKEKGDIPEGYSVSREKKERFSLILESASTNQTSMYLCASRLGVFEAFFGQGTRLTVV.

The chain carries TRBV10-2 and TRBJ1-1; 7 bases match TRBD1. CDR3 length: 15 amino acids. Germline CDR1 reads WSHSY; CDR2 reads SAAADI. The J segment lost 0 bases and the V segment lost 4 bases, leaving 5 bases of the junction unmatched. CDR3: CASSGDSAMNTEAFF. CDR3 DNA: TGCGCCAGCAGTGGGGACAGTGCCATGAACACTGAAGCTTTCTTT.

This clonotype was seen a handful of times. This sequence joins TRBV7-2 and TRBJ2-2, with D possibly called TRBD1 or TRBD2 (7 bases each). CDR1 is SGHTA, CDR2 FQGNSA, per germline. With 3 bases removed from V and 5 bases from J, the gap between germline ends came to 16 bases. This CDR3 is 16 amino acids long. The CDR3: CASSFQGGTVTGELFF. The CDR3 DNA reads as TGTGCCAGCAGCTTCCAGGGGGGGACGGTAACCGGGGAGCTGTTTTTT. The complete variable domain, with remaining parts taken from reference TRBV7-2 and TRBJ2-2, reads GAGVSQSPSNKVTEKGKDVELRCDPISGHTALYWYRQSLGQGLEFLIYFQGNSAPDKSGLPSDRFSAERTGGSVSTLTIQRTQQEDSAVYLCASSFQGGTVTGELFFGEGSRLTVL.

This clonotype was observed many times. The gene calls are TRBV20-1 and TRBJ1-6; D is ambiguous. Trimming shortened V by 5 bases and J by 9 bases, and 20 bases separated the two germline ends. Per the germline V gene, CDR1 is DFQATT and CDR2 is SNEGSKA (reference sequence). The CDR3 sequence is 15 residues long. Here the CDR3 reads CSAQGSGSGSSPLHF. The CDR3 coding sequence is TGCAGTGCTCAAGGATCTGGTTCGGGTAGTTCACCCCTCCACTTT.

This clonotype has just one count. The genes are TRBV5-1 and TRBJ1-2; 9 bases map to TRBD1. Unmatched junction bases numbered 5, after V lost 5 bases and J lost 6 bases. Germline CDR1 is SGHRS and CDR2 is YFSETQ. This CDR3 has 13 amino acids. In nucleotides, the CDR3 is TGCGCCAGCAGTTATAACAGGGGGCATGGCTACACCTTC. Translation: CASSYNRGHGYTF.

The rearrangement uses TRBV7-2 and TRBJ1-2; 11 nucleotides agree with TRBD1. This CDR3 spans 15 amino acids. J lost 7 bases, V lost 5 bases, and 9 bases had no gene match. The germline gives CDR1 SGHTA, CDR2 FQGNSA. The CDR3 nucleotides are TGTGCCAGCAGCCTCCGGACAGGGGGCACGGGTGGCTACACCTTC. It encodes CASSLRTGGTGGYTF.

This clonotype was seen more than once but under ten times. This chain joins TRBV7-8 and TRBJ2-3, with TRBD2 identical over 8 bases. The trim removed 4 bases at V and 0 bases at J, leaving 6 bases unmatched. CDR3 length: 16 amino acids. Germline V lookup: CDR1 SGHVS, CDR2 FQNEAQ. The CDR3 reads CASSSGTRPSTDTQYF. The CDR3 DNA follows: TGTGCCAGCAGCTCCGGGACTAGACCTAGCACAGATACGCAGTATTTT.

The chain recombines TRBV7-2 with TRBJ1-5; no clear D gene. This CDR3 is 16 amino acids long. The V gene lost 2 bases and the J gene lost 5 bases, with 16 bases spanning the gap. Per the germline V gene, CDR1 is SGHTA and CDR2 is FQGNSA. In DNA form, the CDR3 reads TGTGCCAGCAGCTTATCAAGCGTTCAGGTTGATCAGCCCCAGCATTTT. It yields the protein CASSLSSVQVDQPQHF.

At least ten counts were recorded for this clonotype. The CDR3 loop reads CASSFGGSGNTIYF. In DNA form, the CDR3 reads TGTGCCAGCAGTTTTGGGGGCTCTGGAAACACCATATATTTT. The chain uses TRBV12-3 or TRBV12-4 and TRBJ1-3; tentative D call: TRBD1 (5 bases). This CDR3 is 14 amino acids long. V lost 3 bases, J lost 0 bases, and 6 bases lay in between.

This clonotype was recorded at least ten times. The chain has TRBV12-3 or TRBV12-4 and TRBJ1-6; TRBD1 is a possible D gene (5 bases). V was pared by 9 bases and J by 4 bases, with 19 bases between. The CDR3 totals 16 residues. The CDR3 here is CARTADKEFYNSPLHF. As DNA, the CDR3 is TGTGCCAGAACCGCGGACAAGGAGTTTTATAATTCACCCCTCCACTTT.

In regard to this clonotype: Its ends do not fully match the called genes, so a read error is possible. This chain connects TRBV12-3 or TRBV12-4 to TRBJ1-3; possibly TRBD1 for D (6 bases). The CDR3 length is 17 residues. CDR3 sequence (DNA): TGTGCCAGCAGTTTAGGATCGGGACAAATCTCTGGAAACGCCATATATTTT. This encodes CASSLGSGQISGNAIYF.

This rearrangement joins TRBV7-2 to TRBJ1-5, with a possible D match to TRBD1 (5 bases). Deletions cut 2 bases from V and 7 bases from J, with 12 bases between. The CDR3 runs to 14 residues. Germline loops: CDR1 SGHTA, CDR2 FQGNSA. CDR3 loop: CASSLKGMGQPQHF. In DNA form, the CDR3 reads TGTGCCAGCAGCTTAAAGGGGATGGGGCAGCCCCAGCATTTT.

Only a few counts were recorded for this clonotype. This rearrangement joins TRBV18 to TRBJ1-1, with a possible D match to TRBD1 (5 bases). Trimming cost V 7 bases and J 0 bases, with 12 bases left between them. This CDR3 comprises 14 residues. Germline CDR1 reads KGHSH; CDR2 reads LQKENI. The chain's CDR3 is CASYPDILNTEAFF. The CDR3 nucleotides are TGTGCCAGCTACCCGGACATTTTGAACACTGAAGCTTTCTTT.

For the CDR3, the DNA is TGTGCCAGCACCCCCGAGGTCATGAACACTGAAGCTTTCTTT. Translation: CASTPEVMNTEAFF. This rearrangement joins TRBV12-3 or TRBV12-4 to TRBJ1-1; D call uncertain. CDR3 length equals 14 residues. V gave up 7 bases and J gave up 0 bases, with 12 bases separating them.

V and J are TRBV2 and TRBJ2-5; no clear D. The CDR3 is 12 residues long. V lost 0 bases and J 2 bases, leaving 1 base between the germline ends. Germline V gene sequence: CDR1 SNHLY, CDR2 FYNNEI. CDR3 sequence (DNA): TGTGCCAGCAGTGAAGCTCAAGAGACCCAGTACTTC. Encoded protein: CASSEAQETQYF. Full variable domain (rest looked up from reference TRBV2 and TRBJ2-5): EPEVTQTPSHQVTQMGQEVILRCVPISNHLYFYWYRQILGQKVEFLVSFYNNEISEKSEIFDDQFSVERPDGSNFTLKIRSTKLEDSAMYFCASSEAQETQYFGPGTRLLVL.

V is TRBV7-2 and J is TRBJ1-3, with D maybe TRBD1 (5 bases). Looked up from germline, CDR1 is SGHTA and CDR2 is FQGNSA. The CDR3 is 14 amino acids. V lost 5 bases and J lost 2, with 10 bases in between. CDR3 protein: CASSIPGTGNTIYF. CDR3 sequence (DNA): TGTGCCAGCAGCATCCCAGGGACTGGAAACACCATATATTTT.

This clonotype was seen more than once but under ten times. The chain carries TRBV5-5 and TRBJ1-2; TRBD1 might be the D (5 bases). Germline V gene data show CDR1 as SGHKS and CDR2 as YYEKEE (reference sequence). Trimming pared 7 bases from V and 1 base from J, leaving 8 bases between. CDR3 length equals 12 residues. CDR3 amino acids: CASEGHNYGYTF. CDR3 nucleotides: TGTGCCAGCGAGGGGCATAACTATGGCTACACCTTC.

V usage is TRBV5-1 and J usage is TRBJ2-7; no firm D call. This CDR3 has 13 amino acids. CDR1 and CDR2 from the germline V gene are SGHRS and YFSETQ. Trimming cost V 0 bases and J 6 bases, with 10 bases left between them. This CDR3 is CASSLDWGGEQYV. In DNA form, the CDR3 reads TGCGCCAGCAGCTTGGATTGGGGTGGCGAGCAGTACGTC.

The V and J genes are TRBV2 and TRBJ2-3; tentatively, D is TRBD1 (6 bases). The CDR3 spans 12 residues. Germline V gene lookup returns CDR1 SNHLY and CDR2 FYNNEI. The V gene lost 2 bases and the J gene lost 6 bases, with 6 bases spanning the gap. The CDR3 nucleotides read TGTGCCAGCAGTGAAAGGGGGGATACGCAGTATTTT. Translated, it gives CASSERGDTQYF.

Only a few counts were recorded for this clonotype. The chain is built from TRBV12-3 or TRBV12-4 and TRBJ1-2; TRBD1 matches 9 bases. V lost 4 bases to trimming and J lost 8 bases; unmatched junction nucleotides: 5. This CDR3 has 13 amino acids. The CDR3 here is CASSSQGAGGYTF. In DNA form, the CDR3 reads TGTGCCAGCAGTTCACAGGGGGCGGGGGGCTACACCTTC.

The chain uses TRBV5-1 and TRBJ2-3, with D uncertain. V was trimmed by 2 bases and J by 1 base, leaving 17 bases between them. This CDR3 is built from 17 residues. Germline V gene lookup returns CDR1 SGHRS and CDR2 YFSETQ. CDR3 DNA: TGCGCCAGCAGCTTAGCCGGGTCGATCTTTGGCACAGATACGCAGTATTTT. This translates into CASSLAGSIFGTDTQYF.